This T cell receptor (beta chain) was found in a study of blood T cell repertoires in COVID-19. Between the trimmed V and J ends, which lost 4 bases and 10 bases, there was a span of 20 bases. There are 16 residues in the CDR3. The germline gives CDR1 MNHEY, CDR2 SMNVEV (reference sequence). Clones were read by immunoSEQ multiplex PCR, and TCRdb kept only the in-frame ones, dropping some. The data contain some 350,000 clones, about 90% of them singletons. The source is a young man who had recovered from COVID-19. The rearrangement uses TRBV27 and TRBJ1-6, with D perhaps TRBD1 (6 bases). The specimen was PBMCs or T cells enriched from blood (not recorded which). The CDR3 loop is CASSSPLRGGYSPLHF. The DNA of the CDR3 is TGTGCCAGCAGTTCCCCCCTCAGGGGAGGGTACTCACCCCTCCACTTT.